These 26 T cell receptor beta chains originate from one sample sequenced in a study of T-cell memory formation after mild COVID-19. Via MiXCR, TCRdb re-called the 5' RACE reads, giving one row per CDR3 protein. The sample comprises about 280,000 distinct CDR3 sequences, around 8% of which are singletons, and approximately 22% rests with the top ten. The sequenced sample consisted of PBMCs or a T cell subset sorted from them (not recorded which). These receptors all come from a man between 18 and 35 years old who had mild COVID-19 (a few samples of this study predate the infection). Cell type and time point are not known.

This clonotype occurred a few times. The chain combines TRBV4-3 with TRBJ1-1; no clear D. The germline CDR1 and CDR2 sequences are LGHNA and YSLEER. There are 14 residues in the CDR3. The ends were cut back, 3 bases at V and 6 bases at J, with 14 bases in the middle. The CDR3 here is CASSHAREFSEAFF. The DNA for the CDR3 is TGCGCCAGCAGCCACGCGAGGGAATTCTCTGAAGCTTTCTTT.

The table lists this clonotype with a few counts. This rearrangement joins TRBV14 to TRBJ2-6, with no clear D. Germline V gene data show CDR1 as SGHDN and CDR2 as FVKESK. The CDR3 contains 15 residues. The V end was cut by 4 bases, the J end by 4 bases, with 11 bases between. The CDR3 protein is CASSPLGLGANVLTF. The CDR3 nucleotides read TGTGCCAGCAGCCCCCTAGGGCTCGGGGCCAACGTCCTGACTTTC.

This clonotype was counted between two and nine times. This chain connects TRBV24-1 to TRBJ2-5; maybe TRBD1 (5 bases). Germline CDR1 KGHDR, CDR2 SFDVKD. V was cut by 4 bases and J by 5 bases, with 10 bases left in between. The CDR3 length is 13 residues. The DNA of the CDR3 is TGTGCCACCAGTGAAGGGCCAGGGGAGACCCAGTACTTC. Its translation: CATSEGPGETQYF.

This clonotype was seen repeatedly, ten times or more. This sequence joins TRBV9 and TRBJ2-1; no clear D gene. Germline lookup yields CDR1 SGDLS and CDR2 YYNGEE. Deletions cut 0 bases from V and 4 bases from J, with 5 bases between. CDR3 length: 13 amino acids. CDR3 protein: CASSVETYNEQFF. DNA of the CDR3: TGTGCCAGCAGCGTAGAAACTTACAATGAGCAGTTCTTC. Filled out from reference TRBV9 and TRBJ2-1, the complete variable domain reads DSGVTQTPKHLITATGQRVTLRCSPRSGDLSVYWYQQSLDQGLQFLIQYYNGEERAKGNILERFSAQQFPDLHSELNLSSLELGDSALYFCASSVETYNEQFFGPGTRLTVL.

The chain is built from TRBV10-3 and TRBJ1-5, with TRBD1 matching 10 bases. V gave up 5 bases and J gave up 1 base; unmatched junction bases: 2. The CDR3 is made up of 15 amino acids. Germline loops: CDR1 ENHRY, CDR2 SYGVKD. DNA of the CDR3: TGTGCCATCAGTTGGGACAGGGGAAGCAATCAGCCCCAGCATTTT. Protein: CAISWDRGSNQPQHF.

A single count supports this clonotype. The rearrangement joins TRBV20-1 to TRBJ1-2, with D possibly being TRBD1 (5 bases). V dropped 4 bases and J dropped 4 bases, with 10 bases sitting between them. Germline loops: CDR1 DFQATT, CDR2 SNEGSKA (reference sequence). CDR3 length: 12 residues. CDR3 nucleotide sequence: TGCAGTGCTATGACAGCTGCCTATGGCTACACCTTC. It encodes CSAMTAAYGYTF.

The gene calls are TRBV4-3 and TRBJ1-1; D remains unclear. V was pared by 0 bases and J by 1 base, with 12 bases between. Germline CDR1 and CDR2: LGHNA and YSLEER. The CDR3 contains 16 residues. The CDR3 reads CASSQEARVWNTEAFF. Here the CDR3 DNA reads TGCGCCAGCAGCCAAGAAGCGCGGGTCTGGAACACTGAAGCTTTCTTT.

V usage is TRBV12-2 and J usage is TRBJ1-5; no check of the table's D call, TRBD1, against the DNA was made. TRBV12-2 is annotated as a pseudogene. The CDR3 is made up of 18 amino acids. The CDR3 nucleotides are TGTGCAAGTCGCTTAATGGCGGGCGGGCAGGGGTTCGTCCAGCCCCAGCATTTT. This sequence encodes CASRLMAGGQGFVQPQHF.

In its sample, this clonotype was seen many times. CDR3 protein: CASSGQGNTEAFF. Written as DNA, the CDR3 is TGTGCCAGCAGCGGACAGGGGAACACTGAAGCTTTCTTT. This chain uses TRBV11-2 with TRBJ1-1, with 8 bases identical to TRBD1. Germline CDR1 SGHAT, CDR2 FQNNGV. With 5 bases clipped from V and 1 base from J, the junction kept 0 bases outside the gene matches. The CDR3 loop spans 13 amino acids.

This clonotype has a count of ten or more. The J gene is TRBJ2-1, the V gene TRBV7-2, with D perhaps TRBD2 (5 bases). The CDR3 has 19 residues. Trimming removed 5 bases from V and 7 bases from J, with 30 bases in between. The germline V gene has CDR1 SGHTA and CDR2 FQGNSA. This CDR3 reads CASSLLVGAVNSYTNEQFF. For the CDR3, the DNA is TGTGCCAGCAGCCTCCTAGTGGGAGCCGTTAACTCGTACACTAATGAGCAGTTCTTC. The whole variable domain, remainder taken from reference TRBV7-2 and TRBJ2-1, is GAGVSQSPSNKVTEKGKDVELRCDPISGHTALYWYRQSLGQGLEFLIYFQGNSAPDKSGLPSDRFSAERTGGSVSTLTIQRTQQEDSAVYLCASSLLVGAVNSYTNEQFFGPGTRLTVL.

V usage is TRBV20-1 and J usage is TRBJ2-2; 11 bases align to TRBD2. Germline CDR1 is DFQATT and CDR2 is SNEGSKA (reference sequence). The CDR3 loop spans 14 amino acids. J lost 4 bases, V lost 3 bases, and 1 base had no gene match. Here the CDR3 DNA reads TGCAGTGCTAGTAGCGGGGGGGCCACCGGGGAGCTGTTTTTT. Translation: CSASSGGATGELFF.

There are many counts of this clonotype. The V gene is TRBV9, the J gene TRBJ2-1, with D possibly called TRBD1 or TRBD2 (5 bases each). With 4 bases removed from V and 7 bases from J, the gap between germline ends came to 21 bases. Germline CDR1 is SGDLS and CDR2 is YYNGEE. The CDR3 contains 16 residues. This chain's CDR3 is CASSLRIEGWGNEQFF. For the CDR3, the DNA is TGTGCCAGCAGCTTAAGGATTGAGGGCTGGGGGAATGAGCAGTTCTTC.

The chain recombines TRBV9 with TRBJ2-6, with D uncertain. Between the trimmed V and J ends, which lost 1 base and 4 bases, there was a span of 18 bases. The germline CDR1 and CDR2 sequences are SGDLS and YYNGEE. There are 18 residues in the CDR3. CDR3 sequence (DNA): TGTGCCAGCAGCGTAACCCCCACCTCAGGCACAGGGGCCAACGTCCTGACTTTC. It translates to CASSVTPTSGTGANVLTF.

This clonotype was recorded a few times. The chain has TRBV20-1 and TRBJ2-7; D call uncertain. Germline V gene data show CDR1 as DFQATT and CDR2 as SNEGSKA (reference sequence). This CDR3 contains 13 residues. Trimming removed 2 bases at V and 2 bases at J, with 10 bases between. In DNA form, the CDR3 reads TGCAGTGCTAGAAGGCGGACGACCTACGAGCAGTACTTC. It translates to CSARRRTTYEQYF.

This clonotype was seen a handful of times. This chain links TRBV10-3 with TRBJ1-6; D possibly corresponds to TRBD1 (5 bases). V was trimmed by 2 bases and J by 1 base, leaving 9 bases between them. There are 16 residues in the CDR3. The V gene's germline CDR1 is ENHRY and CDR2 SYGVKD. The CDR3: CAISEETASYNSPLHF. The CDR3 DNA is TGTGCCATCAGTGAGGAGACAGCGTCCTATAATTCACCCCTCCACTTT.

This clonotype was detected only a few times. A read error may produce the germline difference seen at one junction end. This chain uses TRBV6-1 with TRBJ2-7; 9 bases are a match to TRBD1. This CDR3 region has 15 residues. CDR1 MNHNS and CDR2 SASEGT come from the germline V gene. Written as DNA, the CDR3 is TGTGCCAGCAGCGAAGGACAGGGGACCCTCTACGAGCAGTACTTC. It encodes CASSEGQGTLYEQYF.

This clonotype has only a few counts. The rearrangement uses TRBV5-1 and TRBJ2-7; D not certain. Germline V gene sequence: CDR1 SGHRS, CDR2 YFSETQ. The CDR3 is 15 amino acids. Trimming stripped 0 bases from V and 5 bases from J, with 15 bases between. The CDR3 protein is CASSLGDPGRDEQYF. CDR3 bases: TGCGCCAGCAGCTTGGGAGACCCCGGACGAGACGAGCAGTACTTC.

The chain is built from TRBV27 and TRBJ2-7; 10 bases are shared with TRBD1. CDR1 and CDR2 from the germline V gene are MNHEY and SMNVEV (reference sequence). The V gene end was trimmed by 5 bases and the J gene end by 5 bases; junction bases not matched to a gene: 9. The CDR3 contains 15 residues. Here the CDR3 reads CASSPGRDRGHEQYF. In DNA, the CDR3 is TGTGCCAGCAGTCCAGGCCGGGACAGGGGTCACGAGCAGTACTTC.

The chain recombines TRBV5-1 with TRBJ2-5; D may be TRBD1 or TRBD2 (5 bases each). Germline loops: CDR1 SGHRS, CDR2 YFSETQ. Trimming cost V 2 bases and J 5 bases, with 13 bases left between them. CDR3 length: 14 residues. The DNA for the CDR3 is TGCGCCAGCAGCTTCGTCGGGGCGAGTGAGACCCAGTACTTC. This gives the protein CASSFVGASETQYF.

This clonotype was seen a handful of times. V and J are TRBV20-1 and TRBJ2-7; weak D call: TRBD2 (5 bases). CDR3 length equals 13 residues. Trimming stripped 2 bases from V and 3 bases from J, with 11 bases between. Per the germline V gene, CDR1 is DFQATT and CDR2 is SNEGSKA (reference sequence). The CDR3 reads CSARREAGYEQYV. The CDR3 DNA reads as TGCAGTGCTAGAAGAGAGGCGGGCTACGAGCAGTACGTC.

This clonotype has only a few counts. The CDR3 DNA sequence: TGTGCCAGCAGTGGCCAGGGGGCGCGGGGCTACACCTTC. Translating it yields CASSGQGARGYTF. The chain links TRBV25-1 to TRBJ1-2; 8 bases map to TRBD1. Unmatched junction bases numbered 6, after V lost 4 bases and J lost 8 bases. CDR1 and CDR2 (germline): MGHDK, SYGVNS. The CDR3 consists of 13 residues.

The chain has TRBV6-5 and TRBJ2-5; possibly TRBD1 for D (6 bases). This CDR3 has 14 residues. Trimming took 2 bases from V and 4 from J, leaving 11 bases between them. In germline, CDR1 is MNHEY, CDR2 SVGAGI. The CDR3 here is CASSYGGPGETQYF. The CDR3, as DNA: TGTGCCAGCAGTTACGGGGGCCCCGGAGAGACCCAGTACTTC.

The genes are TRBV6-7 and TRBJ1-5, with TRBD1 as a possible D gene (6 bases). TRBV6-7 has ORF status, its function being uncertain. V lost 0 bases, J lost 2 bases, and 11 bases lay in between. This CDR3 has 16 amino acids. CDR3 protein: CASSYSRGRRNQPQHF. CDR3 DNA sequence: TGTGCCAGCAGTTACTCCAGGGGTAGGCGCAATCAGCCCCAGCATTTT.

The genes are TRBV7-9 and TRBJ2-3; TRBD2 matches 10 bases. Looked up from germline, CDR1 is SEHNR and CDR2 is FQNEAQ (reference sequence). There are 16 residues in the CDR3. The trim removed 1 base at V and 1 base at J, leaving 2 bases unmatched. CDR3 sequence reads: CASSLGSGGGTDTQYF. The CDR3 coding sequence is TGTGCCAGCAGCTTAGGGAGCGGGGGGGGCACAGATACGCAGTATTTT.

CDR3 sequence reads: CASSLIRREKLFF. The CDR3 DNA is TGCGCCAGCAGCCTAATCCGGCGGGAGAAACTGTTTTTT. V usage is TRBV4-1 and J usage is TRBJ1-4; no clear D. Germline V gene lookup returns CDR1 MGHRA and CDR2 YSYEKL. The CDR3 spans 13 residues. V lost 4 bases to trimming and J lost 11 bases, with 14 bases between them.

This chain joins TRBV6-6 and TRBJ2-7; D not certain. V shed 2 bases and J shed 4 bases, with 9 bases lying between them. From germline, CDR1 is MNHNY and CDR2 SVGAGI (reference sequence). This CDR3 is built from 13 residues. The CDR3 spells CASSYGYTYEQYF. The CDR3 bases are TGTGCCAGCAGTTACGGGTACACATACGAGCAGTACTTC.